The 10 T cell receptor beta chains presented below share a single source sample, sequenced in a study of tumor-infiltrating lymphocytes in primary liver carcinoma. TCR beta cDNA was made from 500 ng total RNA with a constant-region primer. Libraries covering TCR beta were generated through three nested multiplex PCR rounds (using a slightly modified ARM-PCR). Running 9 to 11 cycles apiece, the first two PCR rounds relied on TRBV1-TRBV30 forward primers together with a C-beta reverse primer. One entry per CDR3 protein, called by TCRdb with MiXCR from the multiplex PCR reads. The sample shows about 35,000 distinct CDR3 sequences, roughly 69% of them seen only once. Total RNA and DNA came together from about 21-30 mg of bulk tissue without cell sorting. Sample: liver tumor tissue from sampling region 4. The subset is: tumor region T4, right-lateral pole. The receptors shown here come from a man in his forties with primary liver carcinoma and hepatitis B virus infection.

The rearrangement uses TRBV6-2 or TRBV6-3 and TRBJ2-7; no definite D call. The V gene lost 2 bases and the J gene lost 3 bases, with 20 bases spanning the gap. The CDR3 is made up of 17 amino acids. Per the germline V gene, CDR1 is MNHEY and CDR2 is SVGEGT. DNA of the CDR3: TGTGCCAGCAGTTACGATGGTAGGACCAGCGAGATCTACGAGCAGTACTTC. Amino acid sequence: CASSYDGRTSEIYEQYF.

About this clonotype itself: Being one base from a much bigger clone, this may be a read error. The chain joins TRBV7-2 to TRBJ2-2; D not certain. Germline CDR1 is SGHTA and CDR2 is FQGNSA. The CDR3 runs to 13 residues. This CDR3 reads CAGSLNSLGELFF. CDR3 bases: TGTGCCGGCAGCTTAAATAGTCTCGGGGAGCTGTTTTTT.

To note about this clonotype: One end of the junction is discordant with germline, which a read error may explain. The genes are TRBV29-1 and TRBJ1-1; TRBD1 matches at 8 bases. The germline V gene encodes CDR1 SQVTM and CDR2 ANQGSEA. There are 15 residues in the CDR3. The CDR3 coding sequence is TGCAGCAGGGGACAGGAAGGCTATCAGAATACTGAAGCTATCTTT. This codes for CSRGQEGYQNTEAIF.

Concerning this clonotype: Since no conserved phenylalanine or tryptophan closes the CDR3, a read error is the likely cause. The V and J genes are TRBV19 and TRBJ2-4; tentatively, D is TRBD1 (6 bases). This CDR3 has 14 amino acids. From germline, CDR1 is LNHDA and CDR2 SQIVND (reference sequence). V dropped 9 bases and J dropped 0 bases, with 12 bases sitting between them. In nucleotides, the CDR3 is TGTGCCAGCCTGGACAGCCTAGCCAAAAACATTCAGTACCTC. Protein sequence: CASLDSLAKNIQYL.

As concerns this clonotype: One junction end does not reproduce the germline sequence, and a read error may be involved. The chain employs TRBV28 and TRBJ2-3; D is unclear. This CDR3 contains 15 residues. Germline loops: CDR1 MDHEN, CDR2 SYDVKM. This CDR3 reads CVSSRLPQSIDTQYF. CDR3 in DNA: TGTGTCAGCAGTCGCCTCCCGCAAAGCATAGATACGCAGTATTTT. Combining the CDR3 with reference TRBV28 and TRBJ2-3 gives the whole variable domain DVKVTQSSRYLVKRTGEKVFLECVQDMDHENMFWYRQDPGLGLRLIYFSYDVKMKEKGDIPEGYSVSREKKERFSLILESASTNQTSMYLCVSSRLPQSIDTQYFGPGTRLTVL.

In regard to this clonotype: In this CDR3 the conserved last residue, phenylalanine or tryptophan, is missing, so a read error is likely. The chain links TRBV12-3 or TRBV12-4 to TRBJ2-2, with D unresolved. CDR3 length: 12 residues. In DNA, the CDR3 is TGTGTCAGGAGCCAACCGGGCAGGGAGCTGTTTTAT. Translated, it gives CVRSQPGRELFY.

On this clonotype itself: The CDR3 does not close with the conserved phenylalanine or tryptophan, likely indicating a read error. No DNA is shown, since the ends of the CDR3 on it are uncertain; the CDR3 is the one TCRdb lists. The chain has TRBV10-3 and TRBJ2-5; the table's D call of TRBD2 was not tested on the DNA. The CDR3 numbers 13 amino acids, ends counted. CDR1 ENHRY and CDR2 SYGVKD come from the germline V gene. This CDR3 is CATLGLPQETQYS.

A remark on this clonotype: Here the CDR3 omits its conserved ending phenylalanine or tryptophan, so a read error is the likely source. The chain uses TRBV6-5 and TRBJ2-1, with D perhaps TRBD2 (6 bases). The germline gives CDR1 MNHEY, CDR2 SVGAGI. This CDR3 region has 12 residues. CDR3 in amino acids: CPSSKTSFKQFS. The CDR3 DNA sequence: TGTCCCAGCAGTAAGACTAGTTTTAAGCAGTTCTCC.

Concerning this clonotype itself: The CDR3 carries no conserved terminal phenylalanine or tryptophan, so it likely arises from a read error. No DNA is shown, since the ends of the CDR3 on it are uncertain; the CDR3 is the one TCRdb lists. The chain employs TRBV6-5 and TRBJ1-2. Germline V gene sequence: CDR1 MNHEY, CDR2 SVGAGI. 12 amino acids form the CDR3, both terminal residues included. The CDR3 loop reads CATLNLDAMHTL.

The chain uses TRBV5-1 and TRBJ1-2, with D maybe TRBD1 (5 bases). CDR3 length equals 12 residues. V shed 5 bases and J shed 8 bases, with 13 bases lying between them. Looked up from germline, CDR1 is SGHRS and CDR2 is YFSETQ. In DNA, the CDR3 is TGCGCCAGCAGTTCGGGGGGGACCGGCTACACCTTC. Protein product: CASSSGGTGYTF.